A selection of T cell receptor beta chains follows, all from one sample in a study of metastatic and nonmetastatic thyroid tumors. TCRdb redid the clone calls on the PCR reads using MiXCR. The profile shows 65,000 to 70,000 clones, 12% to 15% of them singletons. The sample consisted of blood. Every receptor here comes from a male donor with papillary thyroid cancer or a benign thyroid nodule (not recorded which). Some clones in this sample may be carry-over from other donors' samples. CDR3s include the opening cysteine and the closing phenylalanine or tryptophan. The order of the fields is V gene, D gene, J gene, clone size, CDR3 protein, CDR3 DNA. A D gene is named only where the DNA matches it firmly. Size values are once, few and many counts, or a class for expanded clones, and some rows have none.

V gene: TRBV6-1; D gene: TRBD1; J gene: TRBJ1-1; clone size: medium-sized; CDR3 protein: CASSDRTGGTLEAFF; CDR3 DNA: TGTGCCAGCAGTGATAGGACAGGGGGCACCCTTGAAGCTTTCTTT
V gene: TRBV2; D gene: TRBD1; J gene: TRBJ2-7; clone size: many; CDR3 protein: CASRSGTGINEQYF; CDR3 DNA: TGTGCCAGTCGATCCGGGACAGGGATAAACGAGCAGTACTTC
V gene: TRBV11-3; D gene: NA; J gene: TRBJ2-1; clone size: many; CDR3 protein: CASSLGEYNEQFF; CDR3 DNA: TGTGCCAGCAGTCTCGGGGAGTACAATGAGCAGTTCTTC
V gene: TRBV20-1; D gene: TRBD2; J gene: TRBJ2-7; clone size: many; CDR3 protein: CSARPAGVGYEQYF; CDR3 DNA: TGCAGTGCTAGACCAGCGGGAGTGGGTTACGAGCAGTACTTC
V gene: TRBV20-1; D gene: TRBD2; J gene: TRBJ2-1; clone size: many; CDR3 protein: CSASRRRTSGRAVSYNEQFF; CDR3 DNA: TGCAGTGCTAGTCGCCGAAGGACTAGCGGGAGGGCCGTCTCCTACAATGAGCAGTTCTTC
V gene: TRBV7-2; D gene: NA; J gene: TRBJ2-7; clone size: few; CDR3 protein: CASSLGRLLGRYEQYF; CDR3 DNA: TGTGCCAGCAGCTTAGGTCGACTATTGGGACGCTACGAGCAGTACTTC
V gene: TRBV20-1; D gene: TRBD2; J gene: TRBJ2-1; clone size: NA; CDR3 protein: CSARDGTSTSNEQFF; CDR3 DNA: TGCAGTGCTAGAGATGGGACTAGCACCTCCAATGAGCAGTTCTTC
V gene: TRBV7-6; D gene: TRBD2; J gene: TRBJ2-3; clone size: NA; CDR3 protein: CASSLGGGRVQYF; CDR3 DNA: TGTGCCAGCAGCTTAGGAGGCGGGAGAGTGCAGTATTTT
V gene: TRBV5-6; D gene: TRBD1; J gene: TRBJ1-2; clone size: few; CDR3 protein: CASSLWGQGVYGYTF; CDR3 DNA: TGTGCCAGCAGCTTGTGGGGACAGGGGGTCTATGGCTACACCTTC
V gene: TRBV9; D gene: TRBD1; J gene: TRBJ2-5; clone size: many; CDR3 protein: CASSVGTGGAGETQYF; CDR3 DNA: TGTGCCAGCAGCGTAGGGACAGGGGGCGCCGGGGAGACCCAGTACTTC
V gene: TRBV19; D gene: NA; J gene: TRBJ2-3; clone size: few; CDR3 protein: CASSNTGDLTDTQYF; CDR3 DNA: TGTGCCAGTAGTAATACGGGAGACCTCACAGATACGCAGTATTTT
V gene: TRBV7-8; D gene: NA; J gene: TRBJ2-7; clone size: NA; CDR3 protein: CASSTQGFTYEQYF; CDR3 DNA: TGTGCCAGCAGCACGCAGGGATTTACCTACGAGCAGTACTTC
V gene: TRBV6-5; D gene: NA; J gene: TRBJ1-1; clone size: many; CDR3 protein: CASSYREYTEAFF; CDR3 DNA: TGTGCCAGCAGTTACAGGGAGTACACTGAAGCTTTCTTT
V gene: TRBV10-3; D gene: NA; J gene: TRBJ1-6; clone size: many; CDR3 protein: CASIPLSSPLHF; CDR3 DNA: TGTGCCAGCATCCCCTTATCTTCACCCCTCCACTTT
V gene: TRBV28; D gene: NA; J gene: TRBJ1-4; clone size: NA; CDR3 protein: CASSWVSVGEKLFF; CDR3 DNA: TGTGCCAGCAGTTGGGTAAGTGTGGGTGAAAAACTGTTTTTT
V gene: TRBV30; D gene: NA; J gene: TRBJ1-1; clone size: many; CDR3 protein: CAWSVMGLAEAFF; CDR3 DNA: TGTGCCTGGAGTGTAATGGGGTTGGCTGAAGCTTTCTTT
V gene: TRBV20-1; D gene: NA; J gene: TRBJ2-2; clone size: NA; CDR3 protein: CSARRGVGDTGELFF; CDR3 DNA: TGCAGTGCTAGAAGGGGGGTCGGGGACACCGGGGAGCTGTTTTTT
V gene: TRBV19; D gene: TRBD1; J gene: TRBJ1-2; clone size: many; CDR3 protein: CASRTDRGVGGYTF; CDR3 DNA: TGTGCCAGTAGAACTGACAGGGGAGTTGGGGGCTACACCTTC
V gene: TRBV28; D gene: NA; J gene: TRBJ2-7; clone size: few; CDR3 protein: CASSLLLSGEVEQYF; CDR3 DNA: TGTGCCAGCAGTTTATTACTATCGGGAGAGGTTGAGCAGTACTTC
V gene: TRBV6-4; D gene: NA; J gene: TRBJ2-3; clone size: many; CDR3 protein: CASRRSILDTQYF; CDR3 DNA: TGTGCCAGCAGACGTTCGATTTTGGATACGCAGTATTTT
V gene: TRBV28; D gene: TRBD1; J gene: TRBJ2-6; clone size: few; CDR3 protein: CASSLIQGARGSNVLTF; CDR3 DNA: TGTGCCAGCAGTTTAATTCAGGGGGCGCGTGGGTCCAACGTCCTGACTTTC
V gene: TRBV4-2; D gene: TRBD2; J gene: TRBJ2-1; clone size: many; CDR3 protein: CASSNQGGSSYNEQFF; CDR3 DNA: TGTGCCAGCAGCAACCAGGGCGGGAGCTCCTACAATGAGCAGTTCTTC
V gene: TRBV20-1; D gene: NA; J gene: TRBJ2-3; clone size: many; CDR3 protein: CSARGRQGTDTQYF; CDR3 DNA: TGCAGTGCTAGAGGTCGACAGGGCACAGATACGCAGTATTTT
V gene: TRBV2; D gene: TRBD2; J gene: TRBJ2-3; clone size: many; CDR3 protein: CASRGTSGSRGTQYF; CDR3 DNA: TGTGCCAGCAGGGGGACTAGCGGGAGCAGAGGTACGCAGTATTTT
V gene: TRBV5-8; D gene: NA; J gene: TRBJ2-7; clone size: once; CDR3 protein: CASSLAQGFTYEQYF; CDR3 DNA: TGTGCCAGCAGCTTGGCCCAGGGATTCACCTACGAGCAGTACTTC
V gene: TRBV4-1; D gene: NA; J gene: TRBJ1-6; clone size: many; CDR3 protein: CASSQETVYNSPLHF; CDR3 DNA: TGCGCCAGCAGCCAAGAGACAGTCTATAATTCACCCCTCCACTTT
V gene: TRBV5-1; D gene: NA; J gene: TRBJ2-3; clone size: many; CDR3 protein: CASSGDFGTSSTDTQYF; CDR3 DNA: TGCGCCAGCAGCGGGGACTTCGGCACCTCTAGCACAGATACGCAGTATTTT
V gene: TRBV20-1; D gene: TRBD2; J gene: TRBJ2-7; clone size: NA; CDR3 protein: CSAPVTSGRYRTCEQYF; CDR3 DNA: TGCAGTGCTCCCGTGACTAGCGGGAGATATAGGACCTGCGAGCAGTACTTC
V gene: TRBV5-4; D gene: NA; J gene: TRBJ2-3; clone size: NA; CDR3 protein: CASSLRGAGSDTQYF; CDR3 DNA: TGTGCCAGCAGCTTGCGGGGGGCTGGATCAGATACGCAGTATTTT
V gene: TRBV4-1; D gene: NA; J gene: TRBJ2-3; clone size: many; CDR3 protein: CASIGSGTSTDTQYF; CDR3 DNA: TGCGCCAGCATTGGTTCAGGCACTAGCACAGATACGCAGTATTTT
V gene: TRBV15; D gene: TRBD1; J gene: TRBJ2-7; clone size: many; CDR3 protein: CATSSRTGGSYEQYF; CDR3 DNA: TGTGCCACCAGCAGCCGGACAGGGGGGTCCTACGAGCAGTACTTC
V gene: TRBV2; D gene: NA; J gene: TRBJ1-2; clone size: many; CDR3 protein: CASPGETANGYTF; CDR3 DNA: TGTGCCAGTCCAGGGGAGACAGCAAATGGCTACACCTTC
V gene: TRBV9; D gene: NA; J gene: TRBJ2-1; clone size: many; CDR3 protein: CASSVGAGPSYNEQFF; CDR3 DNA: TGTGCCAGCAGCGTAGGGGCGGGGCCCTCCTACAATGAGCAGTTCTTC
V gene: TRBV6-1; D gene: TRBD2; J gene: TRBJ2-1; clone size: many; CDR3 protein: CASSAGLAASRDEQFF; CDR3 DNA: TGTGCCAGCAGTGCCGGACTAGCGGCCTCTAGGGATGAGCAGTTCTTC
V gene: TRBV20-1; D gene: NA; J gene: TRBJ1-2; clone size: NA; CDR3 protein: CSTRALPGDYGYTF; CDR3 DNA: TGCAGTACTAGGGCCTTACCGGGAGACTATGGCTACACCTTC
V gene: TRBV29-1; D gene: NA; J gene: TRBJ2-3; clone size: few; CDR3 protein: CSAAQLSGRDTQYF; CDR3 DNA: TGCAGCGCCGCCCAACTTAGCGGACGAGATACGCAGTATTTT
V gene: TRBV29-1; D gene: TRBD2; J gene: TRBJ2-3; clone size: NA; CDR3 protein: CSVARGVAGEDTQYF; CDR3 DNA: TGCAGCGTTGCCCGAGGGGTTGCGGGAGAGGATACGCAGTATTTT
V gene: TRBV20-1; D gene: TRBD1; J gene: TRBJ1-1; clone size: NA; CDR3 protein: CSAKDRRDTEAFF; CDR3 DNA: TGCAGTGCTAAGGACAGGAGGGACACTGAAGCTTTCTTT
V gene: TRBV9; D gene: NA; J gene: TRBJ1-1; clone size: many; CDR3 protein: CASSVGSGATEAFF; CDR3 DNA: TGTGCCAGCAGCGTAGGTTCAGGAGCCACTGAAGCTTTCTTT
V gene: TRBV19; D gene: NA; J gene: TRBJ2-7; clone size: few; CDR3 protein: CASSRALTLYEQYF; CDR3 DNA: TGTGCCAGTAGTCGGGCCCTTACCCTCTACGAGCAGTACTTC
V gene: TRBV10-2; D gene: NA; J gene: TRBJ2-7; clone size: few; CDR3 protein: CASSESMGIEQYF; CDR3 DNA: TGCGCCAGCAGTGAGTCGATGGGGATCGAGCAGTACTTC
V gene: TRBV7-8; D gene: NA; J gene: TRBJ1-1; clone size: many; CDR3 protein: CASSLSRGSTEAFF; CDR3 DNA: TGTGCCAGCAGCCTCAGTCGAGGGAGCACTGAAGCTTTCTTT
V gene: TRBV7-3; D gene: TRBD2; J gene: TRBJ2-3; clone size: many; CDR3 protein: CASSSTSGRLGDTQYF; CDR3 DNA: TGTGCCAGCAGCTCGACTAGCGGGAGATTGGGAGATACGCAGTATTTT
V gene: TRBV5-1; D gene: NA; J gene: TRBJ2-7; clone size: many; CDR3 protein: CASSLGGPRYEQYF; CDR3 DNA: TGCGCCAGCAGCTTGGGCGGGCCCCGCTACGAGCAGTACTTC
V gene: TRBV18; D gene: NA; J gene: TRBJ2-2; clone size: many; CDR3 protein: CASSPGTKSTGELFF; CDR3 DNA: TGTGCCAGCTCACCGGGGACAAAATCTACCGGGGAGCTGTTTTTT
V gene: TRBV6-6; D gene: NA; J gene: TRBJ1-2; clone size: many; CDR3 protein: CASSYSTNFNYGYTF; CDR3 DNA: TGTGCCAGCAGTTACTCGACTAATTTTAACTATGGCTACACCTTC